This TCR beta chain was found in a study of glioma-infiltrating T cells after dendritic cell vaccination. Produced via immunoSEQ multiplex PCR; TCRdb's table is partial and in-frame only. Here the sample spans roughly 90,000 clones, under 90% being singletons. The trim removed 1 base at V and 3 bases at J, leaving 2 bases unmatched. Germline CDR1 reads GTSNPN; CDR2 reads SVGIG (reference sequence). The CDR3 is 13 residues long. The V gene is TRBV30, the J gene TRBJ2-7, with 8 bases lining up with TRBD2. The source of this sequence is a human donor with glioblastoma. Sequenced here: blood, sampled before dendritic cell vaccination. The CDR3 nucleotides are TGTGCCTGGAGTGCGGGAGGGGGCTACGAGCAGTACTTC. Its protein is CAWSAGGGYEQYF.